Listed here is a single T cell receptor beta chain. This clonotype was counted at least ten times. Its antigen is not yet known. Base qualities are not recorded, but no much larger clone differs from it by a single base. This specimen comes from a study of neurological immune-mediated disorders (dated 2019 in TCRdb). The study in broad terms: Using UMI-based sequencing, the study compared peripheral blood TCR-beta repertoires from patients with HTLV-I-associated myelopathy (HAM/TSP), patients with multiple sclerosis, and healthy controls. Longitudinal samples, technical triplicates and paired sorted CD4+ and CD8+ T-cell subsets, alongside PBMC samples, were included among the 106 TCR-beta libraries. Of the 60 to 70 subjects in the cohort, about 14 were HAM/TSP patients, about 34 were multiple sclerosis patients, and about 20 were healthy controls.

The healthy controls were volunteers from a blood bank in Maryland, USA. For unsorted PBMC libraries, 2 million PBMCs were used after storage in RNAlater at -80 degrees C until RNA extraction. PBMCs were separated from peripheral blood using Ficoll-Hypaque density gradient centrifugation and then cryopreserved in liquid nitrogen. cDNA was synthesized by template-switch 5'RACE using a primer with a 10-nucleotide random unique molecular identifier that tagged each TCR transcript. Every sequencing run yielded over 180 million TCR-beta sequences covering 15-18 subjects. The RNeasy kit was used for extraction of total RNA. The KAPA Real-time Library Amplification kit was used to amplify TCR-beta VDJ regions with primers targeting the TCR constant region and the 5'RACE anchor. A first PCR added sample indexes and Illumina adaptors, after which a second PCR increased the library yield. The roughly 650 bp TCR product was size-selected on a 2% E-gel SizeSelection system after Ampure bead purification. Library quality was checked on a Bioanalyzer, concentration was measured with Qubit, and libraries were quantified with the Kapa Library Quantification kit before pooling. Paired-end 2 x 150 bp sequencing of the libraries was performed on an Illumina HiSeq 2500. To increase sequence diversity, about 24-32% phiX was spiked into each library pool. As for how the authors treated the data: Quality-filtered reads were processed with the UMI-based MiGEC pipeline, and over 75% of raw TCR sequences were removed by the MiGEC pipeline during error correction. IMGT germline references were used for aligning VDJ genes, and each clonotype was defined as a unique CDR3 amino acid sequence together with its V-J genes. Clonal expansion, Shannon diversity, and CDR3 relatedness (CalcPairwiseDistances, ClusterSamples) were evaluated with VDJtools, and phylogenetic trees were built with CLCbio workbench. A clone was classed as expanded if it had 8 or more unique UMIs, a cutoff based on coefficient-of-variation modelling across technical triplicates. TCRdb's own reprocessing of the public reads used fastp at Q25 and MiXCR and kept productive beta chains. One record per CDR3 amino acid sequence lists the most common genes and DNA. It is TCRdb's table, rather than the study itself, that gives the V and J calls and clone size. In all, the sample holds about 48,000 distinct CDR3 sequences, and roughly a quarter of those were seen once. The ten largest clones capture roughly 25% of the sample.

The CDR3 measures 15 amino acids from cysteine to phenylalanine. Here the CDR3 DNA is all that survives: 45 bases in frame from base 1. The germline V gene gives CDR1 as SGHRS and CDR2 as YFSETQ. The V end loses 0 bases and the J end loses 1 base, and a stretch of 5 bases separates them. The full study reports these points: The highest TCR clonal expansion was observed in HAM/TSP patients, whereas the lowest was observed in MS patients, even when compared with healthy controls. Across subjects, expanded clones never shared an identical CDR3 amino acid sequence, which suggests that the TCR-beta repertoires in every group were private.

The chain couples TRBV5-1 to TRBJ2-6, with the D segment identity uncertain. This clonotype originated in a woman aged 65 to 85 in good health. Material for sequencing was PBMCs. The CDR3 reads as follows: CASSLARSGANVLTF. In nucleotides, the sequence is TGCGCCAGCAGCTTGGCTAGGTCTGGGGCCAACGTCCTGACTTTC.